The entry below describes one T cell receptor beta chain. Its antigen is as yet unknown. This sample stems from a study of vaccination and CD4 T cells after COVID-19. At the Johns Hopkins FTIC core, DNA taken from cultured CD4+ T cells was sequenced by way of the Oncomine TCR Beta short-read assay. TCRdb recomputed calls from the PCR reads with MiXCR, one row per CDR3 protein. The data show 20,000 to 25,000 distinct CDR3 sequences, around two fifths seen once. Germline V CDR1 and CDR2: MDHEN, SYDVKM. The CDR3 has 14 residues. V dropped 5 bases and J dropped 8 bases, with 15 bases sitting between them. Treatment described: approximately 9-day PBMC culture with coronavirus spike peptide pools or control peptides (ViraFEST assay). TCR sequencing followed the expansion of antigen-specific T cells with peptide pools in ViraFEST.

This clonotype originated in a human donor who had recovered from COVID-19. The specimen was CD4+ T cells from blood, cultured in vitro, collected before SARS-CoV-2 vaccination. V gene TRBV28 combines with J gene TRBJ1-4; no definite D call. The CDR3 nucleotides read TGTGCCAGCAGTGTCCCCCCCGCGAGGGAAAAACTGTTTTTT. It translates to CASSVPPAREKLFF. Based on the CDR3 plus reference TRBV28 and TRBJ1-4, the full variable domain is DVKVTQSSRYLVKRTGEKVFLECVQDMDHENMFWYRQDPGLGLRLIYFSYDVKMKEKGDIPEGYSVSREKKERFSLILESASTNQTSMYLCASSVPPAREKLFFGSGTQLSVL.